This T cell receptor (beta chain) stems from a study of metastatic and nonmetastatic thyroid tumors. Study as a whole: Peripheral blood and tumor or nodule samples from malignant and benign thyroid patients were compared. Study-level points and caveats: It was reportedly found that TCR beta diversity was significantly higher in malignant thyroid tumors than in benign nodules, a difference seen in both blood and tumor samples.

This clone has a single count. Its antigen is still unknown. All patients reached thyroid surgery having received no treatment beforehand. Per germline, CDR1 DFQATT and CDR2 SNEGSKA (reference sequence). This CDR3 has 18 residues. V was cut by 2 bases and J by 1 base, with 24 bases left in between. Original handling: It was from CDR3 differences across clinicopathological groups that a distant-metastasis classifier for papillary thyroid cancer was built. TCRdb re-called clones from the PCR reads using MiXCR. TCRdb, not the original authors, processed these V and J calls. Among approximately 8,000 clones listed, 25% to 40% were seen once.

Sequenced: tumor tissue. The receptor was derived from a female donor with papillary thyroid cancer or a benign thyroid nodule (not recorded which). Some clones in this sample may be carry-over from other donors' samples. J is TRBJ2-7 and V is TRBV20-1, with D perhaps given as TRBD1 or TRBD2 (10 bases each). The DNA of the CDR3 is TGCAGTGCTAGACGGACAGGGGGTACTAGCGGGACATCCTACGAGCAGTACTTC. Amino acids: CSARRTGGTSGTSYEQYF.